This paragraph covers one T cell receptor beta chain sequence. The target antigen is unknown. The CDR3 totals 15 residues. Per germline, CDR1 SGHDT and CDR2 YYEEEE. Trimming left V 4 bases short and J 8 bases short, with 18 bases between. This sample was taken from a study of T cell responses to AZD1222 COVID-19 vaccine. Overall study findings and caveats: The study found vaccine-associated CD4 TCRs spanning spike, dominant at 160-218 and 743-854. Compared with day 0, the breadth and depth of the Spike-specific TCR repertoire rose significantly after two doses of AZD1222. Donors in the cohort were predominantly white British and more often female, and clonal diversity was possibly underestimated. In the spike-specific TCR repertoire, nearly half reportedly target unmutated variant regions.

Assay used: immunoSEQ multiplex PCR; TCRdb lists only in-frame clones, some missing. The sample includes over 100,000 clones, approximately 89% of them seen just once. The material was peripheral blood, obtained on day 0 of AZD1222 vaccination. The rearrangement links TRBV5-6 to TRBJ2-2, with D possibly matching TRBD2 (6 bases). The sequence was collected from an adult in good health. CDR3 residues: CASSLVGLSLGELFF. Here the CDR3 DNA reads TGTGCCAGCAGCCTTGTCGGACTATCTTTGGGGGAGCTGTTTTTT.